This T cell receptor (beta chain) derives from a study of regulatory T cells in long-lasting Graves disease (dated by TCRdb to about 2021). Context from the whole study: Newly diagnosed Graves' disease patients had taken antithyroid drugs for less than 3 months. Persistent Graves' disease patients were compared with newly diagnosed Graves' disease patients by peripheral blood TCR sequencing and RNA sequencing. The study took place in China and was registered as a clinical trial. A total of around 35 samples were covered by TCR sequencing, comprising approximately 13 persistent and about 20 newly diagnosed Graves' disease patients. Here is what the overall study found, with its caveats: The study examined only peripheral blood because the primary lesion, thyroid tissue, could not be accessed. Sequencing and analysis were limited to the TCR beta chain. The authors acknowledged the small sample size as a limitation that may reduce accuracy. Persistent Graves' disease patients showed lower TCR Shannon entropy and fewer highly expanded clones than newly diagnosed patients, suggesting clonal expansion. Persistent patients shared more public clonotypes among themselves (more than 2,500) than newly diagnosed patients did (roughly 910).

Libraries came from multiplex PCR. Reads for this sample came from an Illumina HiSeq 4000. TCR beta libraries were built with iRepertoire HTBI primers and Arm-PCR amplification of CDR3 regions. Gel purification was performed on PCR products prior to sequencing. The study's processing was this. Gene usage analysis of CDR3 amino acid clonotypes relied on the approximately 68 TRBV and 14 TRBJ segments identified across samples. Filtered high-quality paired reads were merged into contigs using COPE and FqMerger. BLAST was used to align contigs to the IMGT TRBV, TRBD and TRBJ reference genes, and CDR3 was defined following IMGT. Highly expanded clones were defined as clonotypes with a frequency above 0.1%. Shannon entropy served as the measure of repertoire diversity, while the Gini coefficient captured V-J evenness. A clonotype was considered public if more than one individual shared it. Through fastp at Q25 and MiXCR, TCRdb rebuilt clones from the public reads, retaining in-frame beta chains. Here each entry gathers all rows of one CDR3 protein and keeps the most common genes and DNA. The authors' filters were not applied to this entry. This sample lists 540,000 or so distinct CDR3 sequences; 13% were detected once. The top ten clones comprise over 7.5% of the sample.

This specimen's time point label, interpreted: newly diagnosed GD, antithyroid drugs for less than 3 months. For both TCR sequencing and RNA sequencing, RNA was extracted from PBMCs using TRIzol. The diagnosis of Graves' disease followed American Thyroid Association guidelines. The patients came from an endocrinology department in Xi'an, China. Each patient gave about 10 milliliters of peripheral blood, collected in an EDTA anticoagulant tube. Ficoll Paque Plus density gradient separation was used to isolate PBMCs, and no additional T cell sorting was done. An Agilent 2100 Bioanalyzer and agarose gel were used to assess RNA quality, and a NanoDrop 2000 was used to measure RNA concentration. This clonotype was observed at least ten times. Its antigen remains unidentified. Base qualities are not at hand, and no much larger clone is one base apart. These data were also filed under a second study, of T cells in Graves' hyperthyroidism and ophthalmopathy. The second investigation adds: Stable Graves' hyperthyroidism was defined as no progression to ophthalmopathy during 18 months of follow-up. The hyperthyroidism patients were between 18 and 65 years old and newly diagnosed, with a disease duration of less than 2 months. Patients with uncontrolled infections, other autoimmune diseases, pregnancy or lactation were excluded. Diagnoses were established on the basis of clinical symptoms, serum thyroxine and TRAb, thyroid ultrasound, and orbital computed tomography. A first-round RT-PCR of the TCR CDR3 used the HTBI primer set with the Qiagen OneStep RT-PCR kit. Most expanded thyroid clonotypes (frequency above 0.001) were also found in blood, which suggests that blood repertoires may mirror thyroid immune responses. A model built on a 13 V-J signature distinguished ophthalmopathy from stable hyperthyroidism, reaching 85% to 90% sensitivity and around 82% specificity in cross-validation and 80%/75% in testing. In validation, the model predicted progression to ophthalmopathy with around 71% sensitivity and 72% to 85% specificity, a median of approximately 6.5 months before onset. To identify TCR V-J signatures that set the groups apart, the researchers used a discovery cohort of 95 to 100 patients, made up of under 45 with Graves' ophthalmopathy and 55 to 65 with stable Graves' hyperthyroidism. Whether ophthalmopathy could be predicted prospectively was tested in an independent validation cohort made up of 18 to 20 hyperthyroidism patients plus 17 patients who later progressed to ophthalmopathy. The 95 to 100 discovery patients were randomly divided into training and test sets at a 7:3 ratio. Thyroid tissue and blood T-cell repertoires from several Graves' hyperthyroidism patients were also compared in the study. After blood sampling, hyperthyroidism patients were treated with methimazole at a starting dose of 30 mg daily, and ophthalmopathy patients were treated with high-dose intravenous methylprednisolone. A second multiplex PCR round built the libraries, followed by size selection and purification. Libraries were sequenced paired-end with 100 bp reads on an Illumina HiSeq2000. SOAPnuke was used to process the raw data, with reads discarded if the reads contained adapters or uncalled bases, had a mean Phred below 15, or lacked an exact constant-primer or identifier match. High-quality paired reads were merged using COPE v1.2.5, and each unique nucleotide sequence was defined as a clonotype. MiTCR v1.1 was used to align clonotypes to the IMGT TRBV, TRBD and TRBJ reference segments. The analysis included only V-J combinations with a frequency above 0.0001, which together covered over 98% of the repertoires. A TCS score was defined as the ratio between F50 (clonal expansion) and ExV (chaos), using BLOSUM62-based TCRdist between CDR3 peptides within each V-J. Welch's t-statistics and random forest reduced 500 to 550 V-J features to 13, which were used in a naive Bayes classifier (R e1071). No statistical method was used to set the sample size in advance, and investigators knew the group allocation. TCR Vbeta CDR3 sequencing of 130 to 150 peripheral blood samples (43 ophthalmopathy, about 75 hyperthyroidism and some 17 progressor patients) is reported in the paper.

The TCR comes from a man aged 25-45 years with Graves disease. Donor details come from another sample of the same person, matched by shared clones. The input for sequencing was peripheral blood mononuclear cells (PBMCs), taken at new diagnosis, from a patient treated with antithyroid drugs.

The DNA is TGCGCCAGCAGTGACTCCACAGGCAGTCTAGACGAGCAGTACTTC. Translated, it reads CASSDSTGSLDEQYF. The rearrangement combines TRBV10-1 with TRBJ2-7, with TRBD1 perhaps the D gene, on 5 matching bases. Measured from the cysteine to the phenylalanine, the CDR3 is 15 residues long. The DNA shown is the 45-base CDR3, in frame from base 1. A distance of 17 bases separates the germline ends of V and J, which lose 3 bases and 5 bases respectively. The germline V gene encodes CDR1 WNHNN and CDR2 SYGVQD (reference sequence).